Each of the 13 T cell receptor beta chains below was sequenced from the same sample in a study of cytomegalovirus exposure and HLA in healthy donors. The primer mix had 60 Vbeta and 13 Jbeta primers. The protocol was immunoSEQ multiplex PCR, while the TCRdb copy is restricted to in-frame clones and leaves out a portion. The table includes approximately 140,000 clones, around 85% detected once. Sequenced input: PBMCs. These receptors originate from a woman aged 45-60 years in good health and CMV-seropositive.

This clone was counted once. The chain has TRBV7-9 and TRBJ2-5; D is uncertain. Germline V gene sequence: CDR1 SEHNR, CDR2 FQNEAQ (reference sequence). The CDR3 sequence is 11 residues long. Trimming pared 5 bases from V and 4 bases from J, leaving 5 bases between. The CDR3 sequence is CASSPGETQYF. The CDR3 DNA reads TGTGCCAGCAGCCCAGGAGAGACCCAGTACTTC.

The chain joins TRBV29-1 to TRBJ2-1; 10 nucleotides align to TRBD1. This CDR3 contains 19 residues. CDR1 is SQVTM and CDR2 is ANQGSEA in the germline V gene. Trimming took 2 bases from V and 0 from J; bases not matched to a gene: 13. CDR3 region: CSVEHSPGTGVSSYNEQFF. The CDR3 DNA reads as TGCAGCGTTGAACACAGTCCCGGGACAGGGGTCAGCTCCTACAATGAGCAGTTCTTC.

The chain links TRBV5-6 to TRBJ1-2; D call uncertain. Looked up from germline, CDR1 is SGHDT and CDR2 is YYEEEE. V was cut by 0 bases and J by 5 bases, with 5 bases left in between. This CDR3 spans 12 amino acids. The CDR3 here is CASSLVRYGYTF. The CDR3 DNA follows: TGTGCCAGCAGCTTGGTTAGATATGGCTACACCTTC.

The rearrangement links TRBV5-1 to TRBJ2-2, with a possible D match to TRBD2 (6 bases). V shed 1 base and J shed 5 bases, with 12 bases lying between them. The CDR3 contains 15 residues. Germline CDR1 is SGHRS and CDR2 is YFSETQ. The CDR3 DNA reads TGCGCCAGCAGCTTGACTAGCCTAGAGACCGGGGAGCTGTTTTTT. This translates into CASSLTSLETGELFF.

V usage is TRBV27 and J usage is TRBJ1-2, with D unclear. There are 14 residues in the CDR3. V gave up 5 bases and J gave up 2 bases, with 12 bases separating them. Germline CDR1 is MNHEY and CDR2 is SMNVEV (reference sequence). As DNA, the CDR3 is TGTGCCAGCAGTCCTTTGTACACAAACTATGGCTACACCTTC. Translating it yields CASSPLYTNYGYTF.

The chain carries TRBV11-1 and TRBJ2-5, with D tentatively TRBD1 (6 bases). The closer fit of TRBJ2-7 to the DNA end suggests the J call may be wrong. Per the germline V gene, CDR1 is SGHAT and CDR2 is FQDESV (reference sequence). The CDR3 has 14 residues. This CDR3 is CASSYSGQGYEQYF. The CDR3 nucleotides read TGTGCCAGCAGCTATAGTGGGCAGGGGTACGAGCAGTACTTC.

This chain joins TRBV6-1 and TRBJ1-2; 7 bases agree with TRBD1. CDR3 length equals 11 residues. Germline V lookup: CDR1 MNHNS, CDR2 SASEGT. V trimming: 3 bases; J trimming: 8 bases; junction bases outside the gene matches: 0. The CDR3 DNA reads TGTGCCAGCAGTGAGGACAGGGGCTACACCTTC. This codes for CASSEDRGYTF.

The rearrangement joins TRBV6-4 to TRBJ2-7, with TRBD2 matching 12 bases. This CDR3 spans 14 amino acids. Losses at the gene ends were 3 bases for V and 6 bases for J; bases not matched to a gene: 3. Germline V lookup: CDR1 MRHNA, CDR2 SNTAGT. CDR3 in DNA: TGTGCCAGCAGTGAACTAGCGGGGGGAGGCGAGCAGTACTTC. Its protein is CASSELAGGGEQYF.

The DNA for the CDR3 is TGTGCCAGCGCCCGAACGGACAGTATAGAAGCTTTCTTT. Amino acid sequence: CASARTDSIEAFF. This sequence joins TRBV6-5 and TRBJ1-1; possibly TRBD1 for D (6 bases). Per the germline V gene, CDR1 is MNHEY and CDR2 is SVGAGI. The CDR3 sequence is 13 residues long. Trimming took off 8 bases at V and 8 bases at J, with 18 bases between the two ends.

This chain connects TRBV28 to TRBJ1-5, with 7 bases lining up with TRBD1. V lost 7 bases and J lost 4; bases outside the gene matches: 7. Looked up from germline, CDR1 is MDHEN and CDR2 is SYDVKM. This CDR3 has 14 residues. In DNA form, the CDR3 reads TGTGCCAGCACGACAGGGTACCTTAATCAGCCCCAGCATTTT. It is translated as CASTTGYLNQPQHF. The full variable domain, its missing parts supplied by reference TRBV28 and TRBJ1-5, is DVKVTQSSRYLVKRTGEKVFLECVQDMDHENMFWYRQDPGLGLRLIYFSYDVKMKEKGDIPEGYSVSREKKERFSLILESASTNQTSMYLCASTTGYLNQPQHFGDGTRLSIL.

The CDR3 DNA reads TGTGCCAGCAGCCCGGGCGGGCTCTCCTACAATGAGCAGTTCTTC. Residues: CASSPGGLSYNEQFF. This chain joins TRBV27 and TRBJ2-1; TRBD2 is a possible D gene (5 bases). The CDR3 is 15 residues long. The V gene's germline CDR1 is MNHEY and CDR2 SMNVEV (reference sequence). V gave up 6 bases and J gave up 0 bases, with 12 bases separating them.

This chain uses TRBV28 with TRBJ2-7; D is unresolved. The CDR3 runs 15 residues. Germline lookup yields CDR1 MDHEN and CDR2 SYDVKM. The V gene lost 7 bases and the J gene lost 0 bases, with 16 bases spanning the gap. The DNA of the CDR3 is TGTGCCAGCACCAAAGCCGGGTCGAGCTCCTACGAGCAGTACTTC. Translation gives CASTKAGSSSYEQYF.

The rearrangement joins TRBV25-1 to TRBJ2-7; the match to TRBD1 covers 8 bases. Per the germline V gene, CDR1 is MGHDK and CDR2 is SYGVNS. V lost 8 bases and J lost 3; bases outside the gene matches: 6. CDR3 size: 13 residues. The CDR3 sequence is CASYGTGNYEQYF. Written as DNA, the CDR3 is TGTGCCAGCTACGGGACAGGAAACTACGAGCAGTACTTC.